Shown below are 17 T cell receptor beta chains from a single sample sequenced in a study of blood T cell repertoires in COVID-19. Measured with immunoSEQ multiplex PCR; TCRdb has only the in-frame clones, and not every one. Seen here are 310,000 or so clones, about 83% observed once, and the top ten hold about 1.7%. The sample comprised peripheral blood. The receptors come from a woman aged 45-65 years with acute or convalescent COVID-19.

V and J are TRBV24-1 and TRBJ2-1, with D uncertain. CDR1 is KGHDR and CDR2 is SFDVKD in the germline V gene. Trimming took 0 bases from V and 2 from J, leaving 10 bases between them. CDR3 size: 16 residues. The CDR3: CATSDLKGEAYNEQFF. CDR3 nucleotides: TGTGCCACCAGTGATTTGAAAGGAGAGGCCTACAATGAGCAGTTCTTC.

The chain has TRBV5-4 and TRBJ1-4, with TRBD1 matching 9 bases. Germline V gene sequence: CDR1 SGHNT, CDR2 YYREEE (reference sequence). The V gene end was trimmed by 0 bases and the J gene end by 5 bases; junction bases not matched to a gene: 2. The CDR3 is made up of 15 amino acids. The CDR3 region has the DNA TGTGCCAGCAGCTTGGCGGGACAGGGAAATGAAAAACTGTTTTTT. This sequence encodes CASSLAGQGNEKLFF.

The chain recombines TRBV4-1 with TRBJ2-7, with D perhaps matching TRBD2 (5 bases). The CDR3 loop spans 16 amino acids. Per the germline V gene, CDR1 is MGHRA and CDR2 is YSYEKL. The V end lost 2 bases, the J end lost 4 bases, and 18 bases lay between the germline ends. The CDR3 is CASSQKGGGSPYEQYF. CDR3 in DNA: TGCGCCAGCAGCCAAAAGGGTGGAGGATCTCCGTACGAGCAGTACTTC.

The genes are TRBV2 and TRBJ2-1; 15 bases line up with TRBD2. The CDR3 runs to 14 residues. Trimming at V came to 5 bases and at J to 9 bases, leaving 2 bases not matched to a gene. Germline assignment: CDR1 SNHLY and CDR2 FYNNEI. The DNA for the CDR3 is TGTGCCAGCAGTTGGACTAGCGGGAGGGGTGAGCAGTTCTTC. The encoded protein is CASSWTSGRGEQFF.

The V call is TRBV27, the J call TRBJ2-1; D perhaps matches TRBD2 (6 bases). This CDR3 comprises 14 residues. The germline CDR1 and CDR2 sequences are MNHEY and SMNVEV (reference sequence). V was trimmed by 5 bases and J by 8 bases, leaving 16 bases between them. CDR3 sequence reads: CASSPWDFQDEQFF. The CDR3, as DNA: TGTGCCAGCAGTCCGTGGGACTTTCAAGATGAGCAGTTCTTC.

The rearrangement joins TRBV6-2 or TRBV6-3 to TRBJ2-1; the match to TRBD2 covers 16 bases. Germline trimming cut 4 bases from V and 8 bases from J; bases unmatched to any gene: 5. The germline V gene has CDR1 MNHEY and CDR2 SVGEGT. The CDR3 length is 16 residues. CDR3 nucleotide sequence: TGTGCCAGCAGTTCACCGGGACTAGCGGGAGGGGATGAGCAGTTCTTC. This codes for CASSSPGLAGGDEQFF.

This clone occurred a few times. The chain is built from TRBV5-4 and TRBJ1-2, with 8 nucleotides matching TRBD1. Germline values: CDR1 SGHNT, CDR2 YYREEE (reference sequence). CDR3 length: 15 amino acids. V shed 0 bases and J 9 bases; nucleotides not matched to a gene: 10. The CDR3 is CASSLAAGTGVRYTF. CDR3 sequence (DNA): TGTGCCAGCAGCTTGGCAGCGGGGACAGGTGTCCGCTACACCTTC.

The V gene is TRBV7-2, the J gene TRBJ2-1; 14 positions match TRBD2. Germline V gene sequence: CDR1 SGHTA, CDR2 FQGNSA. The CDR3 runs to 16 residues. V lost 5 bases and J lost 6; bases outside the gene matches: 6. CDR3 sequence: CASSIQGTSGSNEQFF. For the CDR3, the DNA is TGTGCCAGCAGCATCCAAGGGACTAGCGGGAGCAATGAGCAGTTCTTC.

This clone was observed once. The sample contains more than one DNA sequence encoding this CDR3. The chain links TRBV4-2 to TRBJ1-3; D unclear. Trimming cost V 0 bases and J 0 bases, with 6 bases left between them. CDR3 length equals 15 residues. CDR1 LGHNA and CDR2 YNFKEQ come from the germline V gene. CDR3 sequence (DNA): TGTGCCAGCAGCCAAGATAGCGGCTCTGGAAACACCATATATTTT. Translation gives CASSQDSGSGNTIYF.

DNA for the CDR3: TGTGCCAGCAGCCCCGGGACAGGGCGCTACGAGCAGTACTTC. Protein: CASSPGTGRYEQYF. This chain connects TRBV11-2 to TRBJ2-7; 9 nucleotides align to TRBD1. The V gene end was trimmed by 5 bases and the J gene end by 3 bases; junction bases not matched to a gene: 5. The CDR3 is made up of 14 amino acids. CDR1 SGHAT and CDR2 FQNNGV come from the germline V gene.

The chain couples TRBV20-1 to TRBJ2-5; D remains ambiguous. CDR1 and CDR2 (germline): DFQATT, SNEGSKA (reference sequence). The V gene lost 3 bases and the J gene lost 3 bases, with 11 bases spanning the gap. The CDR3 length is 13 residues. The CDR3 here is CSASALYEETQYF. CDR3 sequence (DNA): TGCAGTGCTAGTGCGCTATATGAAGAGACCCAGTACTTC.

The rearrangement joins TRBV18 to TRBJ1-4; 8 bases match TRBD1. The CDR3 covers 14 residues. V was pared by 1 base and J by 7 bases, with 2 bases of the junction left unmatched. Germline values: CDR1 KGHSH, CDR2 LQKENI. The CDR3 here is CASSPQTGGEKLFF. CDR3 DNA sequence: TGTGCCAGCTCACCACAAACAGGGGGTGAAAAACTGTTTTTT. The full variable domain, rest sourced from reference TRBV18 and TRBJ1-4, is NAGVMQNPRHLVRRRGQEARLRCSPMKGHSHVYWYRQLPEEGLKFMVYLQKENIIDESGMPKERFSAEFPKEGPSILRIQQVVRGDSAAYFCASSPQTGGEKLFFGSGTQLSVL.

This clone is a singleton in its sample. The chain has TRBV11-1 and TRBJ1-4; D gene uncertain. The CDR3 is 11 residues long. Germline values: CDR1 SGHAT, CDR2 FQDESV (reference sequence). The V gene lost 3 bases and the J gene lost 7 bases, with 3 bases spanning the gap. The CDR3 nucleotides read TGTGCCAGCAGCTTCGGTGAAAAACTGTTTTTT. It specifies CASSFGEKLFF.

The V call is TRBV27, the J call TRBJ2-7; 14 bases align to TRBD2. The ends lost 5 bases at V and 4 bases at J; junction bases unmatched: 10. The CDR3 has 17 amino acids. Germline CDR1 reads MNHEY; CDR2 reads SMNVEV (reference sequence). Here the CDR3 DNA reads TGTGCCAGCAGTCCCTACTCCCGACTAGCGGGAGGGTACGAGCAGTACTTC. Amino acid sequence: CASSPYSRLAGGYEQYF.

The chain couples TRBV6-6 to TRBJ2-1; TRBD2 aligns across 9 bases. Germline CDR1 and CDR2: MNHNY and SVGAGI (reference sequence). The V and J ends lost 2 bases and 4 bases, in that order; junction bases with no gene match: 6. This CDR3 has 16 amino acids. The CDR3 sequence is CASSYSASGIYNEQFF. The CDR3 DNA is TGTGCCAGCAGTTACAGTGCTAGCGGGATATACAATGAGCAGTTCTTC.

The chain links TRBV6-2 or TRBV6-3 to TRBJ1-5, with a tentative D call TRBD1 (6 bases). Trimming pared 4 bases from V and 1 base from J, leaving 14 bases between. CDR1 is MNHEY and CDR2 is SVGEGT in the germline V gene. The CDR3 consists of 16 residues. CDR3 coding DNA: TGTGCCAGCAGTTTGCGGGGGGCTGAGAGCAATCAGCCCCAGCATTTT. It is translated as CASSLRGAESNQPQHF.

The CDR3 reads CASSPGQGAREQYF. The CDR3 DNA is TGCGCCAGCAGCCCGGGACAGGGGGCAAGGGAGCAGTACTTC. The V and J genes are TRBV5-1 and TRBJ2-7, with 12 bases aligning to TRBD1. Germline assignment: CDR1 SGHRS and CDR2 YFSETQ. This CDR3 has 14 residues. With 4 bases clipped from V and 7 bases from J, the junction kept 6 bases outside the gene matches.